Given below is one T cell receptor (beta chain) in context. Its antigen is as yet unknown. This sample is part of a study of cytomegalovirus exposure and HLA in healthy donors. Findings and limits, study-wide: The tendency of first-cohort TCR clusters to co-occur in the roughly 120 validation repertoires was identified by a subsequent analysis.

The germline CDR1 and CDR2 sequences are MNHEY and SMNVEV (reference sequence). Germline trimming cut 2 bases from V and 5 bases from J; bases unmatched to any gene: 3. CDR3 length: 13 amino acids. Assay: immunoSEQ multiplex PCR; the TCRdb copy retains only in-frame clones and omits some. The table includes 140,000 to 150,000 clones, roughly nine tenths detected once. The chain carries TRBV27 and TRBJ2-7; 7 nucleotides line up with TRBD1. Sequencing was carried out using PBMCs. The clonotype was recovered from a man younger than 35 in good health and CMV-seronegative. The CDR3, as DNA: TGTGCCAGCAGTTTAAACAGGGGACACGAGCAGTACTTC. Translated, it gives CASSLNRGHEQYF.